This entry lists 9 T cell receptor beta chains sequenced from one sample in a study of blood T cell repertoires in COVID-19. Some clones are missing from TCRdb's copy, which holds only in-frame ones; the method was immunoSEQ multiplex PCR. The table has 350,000 or so clones, roughly 90% seen once. Sequences were obtained from peripheral blood. These receptors all come from a woman in her sixties or seventies with COVID-19, enrolled during active disease.

V usage is TRBV12-3 or TRBV12-4 and J usage is TRBJ1-2; D remains ambiguous. The V end was cut by 7 bases, the J end by 8 bases, with 11 bases between. The CDR3 is made up of 11 amino acids. The CDR3 DNA is TGTGCCAGCAAGGAGGGCTGGGGCTACACCTTC. As protein: CASKEGWGYTF.

This chain connects TRBV19 to TRBJ1-1, with D unresolved. This CDR3 is built from 14 residues. Germline V gene data show CDR1 as LNHDA and CDR2 as SQIVND (reference sequence). V lost 6 bases and J lost 1, with 12 bases in between. The CDR3, as DNA: TGTGCCAGTAGCCTGGACTTGGGGAACACTGAAGCTTTCTTT. It encodes CASSLDLGNTEAFF.

This chain uses TRBV6-5 with TRBJ2-3; the D is unclear. Trimming removed 7 bases from V and 0 bases from J, with 11 bases in between. Per germline, CDR1 MNHEY and CDR2 SVGAGI. CDR3 length equals 14 residues. The CDR3 coding sequence is TGTGCCAGCAAGGTGACGGAGAGCACAGATACGCAGTATTTT. Its translation: CASKVTESTDTQYF.

CDR3 bases: TGTGCCAGTAGTATAGTTAACTACAGGTCGGCGACCCAGTACTTC. Translated, it gives CASSIVNYRSATQYF. The chain is built from TRBV19 and TRBJ2-5; D perhaps matches TRBD1 (5 bases). The CDR3 runs 15 residues. The V end lost 1 base, the J end lost 7 bases, and 16 bases lay between the germline ends. The V gene's germline CDR1 is LNHDA and CDR2 SQIVND (reference sequence).

This rearrangement joins TRBV7-9 to TRBJ1-2; 10 bases agree with TRBD1. J lost 3 bases, V lost 5 bases, and 6 bases had no gene match. This CDR3 has 15 residues. Germline lookup yields CDR1 SEHNR and CDR2 FQNEAQ (reference sequence). The CDR3 region has the DNA TGTGCCAGCAGCAGGACAGGGGGGCGTGACTATGGCTACACCTTC. Protein sequence: CASSRTGGRDYGYTF.

The gene calls are TRBV12-5 and TRBJ2-5, with D tentatively TRBD1 (6 bases). The CDR3 contains 14 residues. The germline V gene has CDR1 LGHNT and CDR2 FRNRAP. V dropped 6 bases and J dropped 2 bases, with 13 bases sitting between them. The CDR3 protein is CASGLSDRQETQYF. The CDR3 region has the DNA TGTGCTAGTGGCCTCTCCGACAGGCAAGAGACCCAGTACTTC.

This chain connects TRBV14 to TRBJ1-2; 9 nucleotides line up with TRBD1. V shed 1 base, J shed 1 base, and the junction held 10 bases outside the gene matches. This CDR3 has 18 amino acids. Germline V lookup: CDR1 SGHDN, CDR2 FVKESK. CDR3 sequence: CASSQAGAWGQGNYGYTF. Here the CDR3 DNA reads TGTGCCAGCAGCCAAGCTGGCGCCTGGGGACAGGGTAACTATGGCTACACCTTC.

A word on this clone: Other DNA sequences in this specimen translate into the identical CDR3. The chain couples TRBV30 to TRBJ1-1, with D maybe TRBD1 (5 bases). This CDR3 comprises 13 residues. Germline V gene data show CDR1 as GTSNPN and CDR2 as SVGIG (reference sequence). V gave up 0 bases and J gave up 2 bases, with 7 bases separating them. The CDR3 coding sequence is TGTGCCTGGAGTGTGACAGCTAACACTGAAGCTTTCTTT. Translated: CAWSVTANTEAFF.

The chain joins TRBV9 to TRBJ1-6; TRBD1 agrees at 7 bases. The germline gives CDR1 SGDLS, CDR2 YYNGEE. This CDR3 is 15 amino acids long. J gave up 6 bases and V 3 bases, and 6 bases lay outside the gene matches. DNA of the CDR3: TGTGCCAGCAGCGGACCAAACAGGGGTAATTCACCCCTCCACTTT. Encoded protein: CASSGPNRGNSPLHF.